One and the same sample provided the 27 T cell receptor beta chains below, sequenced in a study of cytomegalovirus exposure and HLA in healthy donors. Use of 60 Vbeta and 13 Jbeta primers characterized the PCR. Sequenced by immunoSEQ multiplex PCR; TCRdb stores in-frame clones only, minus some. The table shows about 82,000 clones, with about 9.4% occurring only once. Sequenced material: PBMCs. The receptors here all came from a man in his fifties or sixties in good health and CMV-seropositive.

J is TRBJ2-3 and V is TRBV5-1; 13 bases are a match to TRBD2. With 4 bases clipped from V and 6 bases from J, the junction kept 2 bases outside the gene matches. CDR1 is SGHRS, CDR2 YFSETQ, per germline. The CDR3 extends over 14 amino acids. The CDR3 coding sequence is TGCGCCAGCAGCCTGACTAGCGGGGGGGATACGCAGTATTTT. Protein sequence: CASSLTSGGDTQYF.

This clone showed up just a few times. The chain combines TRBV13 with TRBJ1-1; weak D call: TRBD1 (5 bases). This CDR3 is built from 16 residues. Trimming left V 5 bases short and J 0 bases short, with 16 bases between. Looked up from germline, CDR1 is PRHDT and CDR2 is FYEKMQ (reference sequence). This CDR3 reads CASSHRGSGLNTEAFF. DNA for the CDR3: TGTGCCAGCAGCCACCGGGGGTCGGGCCTGAACACTGAAGCTTTCTTT.

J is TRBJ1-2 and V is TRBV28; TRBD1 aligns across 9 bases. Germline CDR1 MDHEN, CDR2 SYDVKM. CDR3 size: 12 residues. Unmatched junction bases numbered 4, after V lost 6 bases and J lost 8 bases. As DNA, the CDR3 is TGTGCCAGCAGACAGGGGGCGGTCGGCTACACCTTC. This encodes CASRQGAVGYTF.

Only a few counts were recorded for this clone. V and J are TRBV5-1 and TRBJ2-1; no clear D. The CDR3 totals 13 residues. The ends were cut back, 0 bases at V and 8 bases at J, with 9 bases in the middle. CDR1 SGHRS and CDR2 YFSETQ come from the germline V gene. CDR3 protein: CASSLDVQDEQFF. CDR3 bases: TGCGCCAGCAGCTTGGATGTGCAGGATGAGCAGTTCTTC.

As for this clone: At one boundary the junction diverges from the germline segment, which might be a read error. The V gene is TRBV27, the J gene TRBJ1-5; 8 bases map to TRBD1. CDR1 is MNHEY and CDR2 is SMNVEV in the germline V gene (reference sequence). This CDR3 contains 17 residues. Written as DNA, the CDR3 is TGTGCCAGCAGTTTATCTTCGGGGCAGGGGGCCTCTCAGCCCCAGAATTTT. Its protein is CASSLSSGQGASQPQNF.

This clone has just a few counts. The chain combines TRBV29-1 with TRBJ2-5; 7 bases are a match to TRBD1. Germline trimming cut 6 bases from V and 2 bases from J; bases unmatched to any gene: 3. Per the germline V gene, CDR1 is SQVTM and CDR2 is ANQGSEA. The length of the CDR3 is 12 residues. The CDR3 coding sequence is TGCAGCGTACGGACAGGACAAGAGACCCAGTACTTC. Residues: CSVRTGQETQYF.

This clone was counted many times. The DNA for the CDR3 is TGTGCCAGCAGCTTTATCGGACAGTTAAGAGACTATGGCTACACCTTC. This sequence encodes CASSFIGQLRDYGYTF. This chain links TRBV28 with TRBJ1-2; possible D gene TRBD1, 6 bases. Germline CDR1 MDHEN, CDR2 SYDVKM. Trimming left V 6 bases short and J 3 bases short, with 20 bases between. The CDR3 is 16 amino acids.

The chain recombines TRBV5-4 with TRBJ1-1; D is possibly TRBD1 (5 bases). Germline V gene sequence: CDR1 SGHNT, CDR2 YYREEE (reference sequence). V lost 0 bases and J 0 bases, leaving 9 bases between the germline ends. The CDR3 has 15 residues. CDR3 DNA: TGTGCCAGCAGCTTGGGCGCAGGGATGAACACTGAAGCTTTCTTT. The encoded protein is CASSLGAGMNTEAFF.

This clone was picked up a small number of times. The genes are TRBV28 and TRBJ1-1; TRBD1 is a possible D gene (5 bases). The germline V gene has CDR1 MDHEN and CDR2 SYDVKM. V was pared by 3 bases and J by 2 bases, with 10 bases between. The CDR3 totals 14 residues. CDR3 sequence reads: CASSFRQGNTEAFF. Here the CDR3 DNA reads TGTGCCAGCAGTTTTAGGCAGGGTAACACTGAAGCTTTCTTT.

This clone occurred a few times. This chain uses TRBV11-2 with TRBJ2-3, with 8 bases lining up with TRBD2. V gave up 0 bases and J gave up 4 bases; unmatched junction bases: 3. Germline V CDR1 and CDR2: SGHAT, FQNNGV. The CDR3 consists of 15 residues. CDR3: CASSLDGSGADTQYF. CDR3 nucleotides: TGTGCCAGCAGCTTAGATGGTAGCGGGGCAGATACGCAGTATTTT.

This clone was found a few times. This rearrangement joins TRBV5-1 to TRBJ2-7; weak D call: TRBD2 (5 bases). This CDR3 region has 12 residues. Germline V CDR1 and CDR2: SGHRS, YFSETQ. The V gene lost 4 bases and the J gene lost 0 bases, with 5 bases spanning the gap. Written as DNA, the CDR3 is TGCGCCAGCAGCGGGAGCTCCTACGAGCAGTACTTC. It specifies CASSGSSYEQYF. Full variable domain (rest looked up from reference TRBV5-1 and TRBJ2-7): KAGVTQTPRYLIKTRGQQVTLSCSPISGHRSVSWYQQTPGQGLQFLFEYFSETQRNKGNFPGRFSGRQFSNSRSEMNVSTLELGDSALYLCASSGSSYEQYFGPGTRLTVT.

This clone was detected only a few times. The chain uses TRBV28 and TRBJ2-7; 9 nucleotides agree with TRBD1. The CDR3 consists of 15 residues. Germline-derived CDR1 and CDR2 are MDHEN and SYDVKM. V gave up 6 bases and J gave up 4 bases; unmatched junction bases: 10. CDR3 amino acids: CASSLPGQGVYEQYF. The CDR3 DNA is TGTGCCAGCAGCCTACCGGGACAGGGCGTGTACGAGCAGTACTTC.

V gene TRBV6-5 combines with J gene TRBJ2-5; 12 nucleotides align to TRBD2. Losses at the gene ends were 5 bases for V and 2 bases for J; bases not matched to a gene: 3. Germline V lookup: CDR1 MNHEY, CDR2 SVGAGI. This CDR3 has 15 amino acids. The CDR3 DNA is TGTGCCAGCAGTCTAGCGGGGGGGATACAAGAGACCCAGTACTTC. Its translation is CASSLAGGIQETQYF.

For the CDR3, the DNA is TGTGCCAGCAGTGTAGGGGCCGGGGAGCTGTTTTTT. Its translation is CASSVGAGELFF. This chain links TRBV2 with TRBJ2-2; possibly TRBD1 for D (5 bases). V was pared by 4 bases and J by 6 bases, with 6 bases between. This CDR3 comprises 12 residues. From germline, CDR1 is SNHLY and CDR2 FYNNEI.

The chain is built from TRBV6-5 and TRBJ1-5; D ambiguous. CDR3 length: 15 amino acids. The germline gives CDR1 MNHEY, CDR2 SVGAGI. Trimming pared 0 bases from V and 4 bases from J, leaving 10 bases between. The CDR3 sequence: CASSYSMSSNQPQHF. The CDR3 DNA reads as TGTGCCAGCAGTTACTCGATGAGTAGTAATCAGCCCCAGCATTTT.

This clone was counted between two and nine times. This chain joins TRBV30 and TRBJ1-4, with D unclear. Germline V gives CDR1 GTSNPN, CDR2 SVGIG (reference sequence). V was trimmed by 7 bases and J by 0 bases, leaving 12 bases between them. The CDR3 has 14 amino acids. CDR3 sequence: CASAGGATNEKLFF. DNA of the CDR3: TGTGCCTCTGCGGGCGGTGCAACTAATGAAAAACTGTTTTTT.

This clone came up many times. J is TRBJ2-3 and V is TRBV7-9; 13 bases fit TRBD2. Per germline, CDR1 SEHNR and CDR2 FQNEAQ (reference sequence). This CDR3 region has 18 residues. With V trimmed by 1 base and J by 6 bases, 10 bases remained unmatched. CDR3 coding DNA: TGTGCCAGCAGCTTAGTAGGGTGGACTAGCGGGAGAGTGGATACGCAGTATTTT. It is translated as CASSLVGWTSGRVDTQYF.

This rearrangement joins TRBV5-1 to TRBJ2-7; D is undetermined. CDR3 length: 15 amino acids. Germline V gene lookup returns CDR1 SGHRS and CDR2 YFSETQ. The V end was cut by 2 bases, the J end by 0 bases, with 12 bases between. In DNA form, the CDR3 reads TGCGCCAGCAGCTTTGGGCCGTCGAGCTCCTACGAGCAGTACTTC. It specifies CASSFGPSSSYEQYF. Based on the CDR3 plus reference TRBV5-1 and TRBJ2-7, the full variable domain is KAGVTQTPRYLIKTRGQQVTLSCSPISGHRSVSWYQQTPGQGLQFLFEYFSETQRNKGNFPGRFSGRQFSNSRSEMNVSTLELGDSALYLCASSFGPSSSYEQYFGPGTRLTVT.

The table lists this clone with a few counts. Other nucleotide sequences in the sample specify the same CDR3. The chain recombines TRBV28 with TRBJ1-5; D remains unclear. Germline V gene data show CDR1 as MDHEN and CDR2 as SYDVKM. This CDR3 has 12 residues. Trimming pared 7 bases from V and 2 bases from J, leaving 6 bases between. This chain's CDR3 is CASISGNQPQHF. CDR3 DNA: TGTGCCAGCATTTCTGGCAATCAGCCCCAGCATTTT.

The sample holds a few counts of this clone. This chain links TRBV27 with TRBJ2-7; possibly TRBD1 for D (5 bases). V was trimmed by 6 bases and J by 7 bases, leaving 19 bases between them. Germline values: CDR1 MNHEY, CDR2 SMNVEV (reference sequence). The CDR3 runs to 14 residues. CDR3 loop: CASRTEGVVREQYF. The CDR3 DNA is TGTGCCAGCAGAACAGAAGGGGTGGTGAGGGAGCAGTACTTC.

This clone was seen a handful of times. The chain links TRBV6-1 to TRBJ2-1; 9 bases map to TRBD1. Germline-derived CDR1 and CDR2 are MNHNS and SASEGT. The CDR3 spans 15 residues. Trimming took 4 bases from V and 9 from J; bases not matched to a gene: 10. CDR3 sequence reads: CASSGPGQGRVEQFF. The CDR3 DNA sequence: TGTGCCAGCAGTGGACCGGGACAGGGTAGAGTTGAGCAGTTCTTC.

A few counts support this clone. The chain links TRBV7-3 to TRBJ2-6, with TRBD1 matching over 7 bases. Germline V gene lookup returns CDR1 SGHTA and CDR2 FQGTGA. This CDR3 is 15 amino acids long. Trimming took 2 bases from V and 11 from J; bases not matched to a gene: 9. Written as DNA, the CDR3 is TGTGCCAGCAGCTTAGACAGGGATAGTGGGTACGTCCTGACTTTC. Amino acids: CASSLDRDSGYVLTF.

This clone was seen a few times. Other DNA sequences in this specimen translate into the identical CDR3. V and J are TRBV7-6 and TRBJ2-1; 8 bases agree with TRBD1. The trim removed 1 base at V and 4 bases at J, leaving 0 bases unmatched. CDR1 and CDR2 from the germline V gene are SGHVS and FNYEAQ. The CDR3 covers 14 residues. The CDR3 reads CASSLGTGYNEQFF. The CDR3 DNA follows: TGTGCCAGCAGCTTAGGGACAGGGTACAATGAGCAGTTCTTC.

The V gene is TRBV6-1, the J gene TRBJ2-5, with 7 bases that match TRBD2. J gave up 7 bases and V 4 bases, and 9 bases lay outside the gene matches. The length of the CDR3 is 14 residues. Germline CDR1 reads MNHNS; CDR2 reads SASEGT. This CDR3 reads CASSGDYPGGTQYF. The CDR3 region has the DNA TGTGCCAGCAGTGGGGACTACCCCGGGGGGACCCAGTACTTC.

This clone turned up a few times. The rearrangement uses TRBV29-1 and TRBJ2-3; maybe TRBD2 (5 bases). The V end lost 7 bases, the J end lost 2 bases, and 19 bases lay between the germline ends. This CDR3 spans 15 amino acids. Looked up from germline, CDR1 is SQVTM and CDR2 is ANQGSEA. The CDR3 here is CSASGVYGSTDTQYF. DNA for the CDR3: TGCAGCGCCTCCGGGGTCTACGGTTCCACAGATACGCAGTATTTT.

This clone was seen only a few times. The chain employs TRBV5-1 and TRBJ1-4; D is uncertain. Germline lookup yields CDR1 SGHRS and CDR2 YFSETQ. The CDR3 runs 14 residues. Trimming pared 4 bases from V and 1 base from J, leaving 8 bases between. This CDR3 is CASSLGGTNEKLFF. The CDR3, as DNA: TGCGCCAGCAGCCTGGGAGGAACTAATGAAAAACTGTTTTTT.

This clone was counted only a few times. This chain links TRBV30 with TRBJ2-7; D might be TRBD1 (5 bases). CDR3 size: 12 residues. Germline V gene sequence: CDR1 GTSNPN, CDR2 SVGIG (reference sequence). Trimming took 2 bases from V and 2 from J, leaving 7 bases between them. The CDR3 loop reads CAWSQGPYEQYF. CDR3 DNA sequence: TGTGCCTGGAGTCAGGGTCCCTACGAGCAGTACTTC. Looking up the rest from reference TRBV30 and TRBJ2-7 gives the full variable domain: SQTIHQWPATLVQPVGSPLSLECTVEGTSNPNLYWYRQAAGRGLQLLFYSVGIGQISSEVPQNLSASRPQDRQFILSSKKLLLSDSGFYLCAWSQGPYEQYFGPGTRLTVT.